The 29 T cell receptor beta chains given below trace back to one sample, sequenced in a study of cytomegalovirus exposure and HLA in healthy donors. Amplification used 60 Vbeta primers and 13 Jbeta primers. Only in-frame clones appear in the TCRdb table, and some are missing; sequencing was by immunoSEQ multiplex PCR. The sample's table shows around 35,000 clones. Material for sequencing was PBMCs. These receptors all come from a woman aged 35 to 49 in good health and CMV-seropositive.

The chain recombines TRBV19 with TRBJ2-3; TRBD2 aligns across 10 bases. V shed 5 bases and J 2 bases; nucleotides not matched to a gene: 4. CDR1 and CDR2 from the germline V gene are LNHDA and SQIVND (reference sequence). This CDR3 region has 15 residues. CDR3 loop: CASSPGLADTDTQYF. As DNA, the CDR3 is TGTGCCAGTAGTCCAGGACTAGCGGACACAGATACGCAGTATTTT.

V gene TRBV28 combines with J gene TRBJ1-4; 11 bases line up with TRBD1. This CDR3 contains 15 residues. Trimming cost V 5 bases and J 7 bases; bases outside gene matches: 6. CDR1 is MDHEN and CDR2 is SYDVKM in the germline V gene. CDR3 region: CASSPGGQGGEKLFF. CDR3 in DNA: TGTGCCAGCAGTCCAGGGGGACAGGGGGGTGAAAAACTGTTTTTT.

The CDR3 region has the DNA TGTGCCATCATATCTCCTAGCGGGATATCTGATGAGCAGTTCTTC. Encoded protein: CAIISPSGISDEQFF. The chain links TRBV10-3 to TRBJ2-1; 9 bases align to TRBD2. Germline CDR1 is ENHRY and CDR2 is SYGVKD. The CDR3 spans 15 residues. The junction had 12 bases not matched to a gene; V was cut back by 7 bases and J by 8 bases.

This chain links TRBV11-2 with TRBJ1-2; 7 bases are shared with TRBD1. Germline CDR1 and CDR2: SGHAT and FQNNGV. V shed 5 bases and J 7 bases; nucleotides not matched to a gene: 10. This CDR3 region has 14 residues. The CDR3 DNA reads TGTGCCAGCAGCACGGACAGGATGATAAGTGGCTACACCTTC. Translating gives CASSTDRMISGYTF.

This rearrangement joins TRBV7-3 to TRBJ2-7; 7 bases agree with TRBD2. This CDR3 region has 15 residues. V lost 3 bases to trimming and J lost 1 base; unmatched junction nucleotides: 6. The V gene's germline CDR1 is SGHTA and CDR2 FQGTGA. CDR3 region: CASSFGPGGSYEQYF. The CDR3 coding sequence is TGTGCCAGCAGCTTTGGGCCGGGGGGTTCCTACGAGCAGTACTTC.

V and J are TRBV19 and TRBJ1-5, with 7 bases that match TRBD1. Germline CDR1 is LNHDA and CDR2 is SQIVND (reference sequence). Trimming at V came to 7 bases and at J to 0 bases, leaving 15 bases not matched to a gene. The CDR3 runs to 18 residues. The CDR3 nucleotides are TGTGCCAGTACCCCACTTCGGACAGGCACGTATAGCAATCAGCCCCAGCATTTT. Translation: CASTPLRTGTYSNQPQHF.

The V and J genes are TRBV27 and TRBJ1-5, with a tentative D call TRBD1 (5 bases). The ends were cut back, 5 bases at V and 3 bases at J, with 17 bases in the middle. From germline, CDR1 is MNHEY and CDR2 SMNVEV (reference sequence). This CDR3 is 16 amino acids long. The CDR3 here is CASSPSSRQSNQPQHF. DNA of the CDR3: TGTGCCAGCAGTCCATCATCCCGACAGTCCAATCAGCCCCAGCATTTT.

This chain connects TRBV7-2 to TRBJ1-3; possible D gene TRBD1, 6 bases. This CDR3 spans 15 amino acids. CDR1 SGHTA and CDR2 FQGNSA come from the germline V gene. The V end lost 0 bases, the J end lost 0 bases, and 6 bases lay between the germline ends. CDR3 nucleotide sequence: TGTGCCAGCAGCTTAGCGGGACACTCTGGAAACACCATATATTTT. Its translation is CASSLAGHSGNTIYF.

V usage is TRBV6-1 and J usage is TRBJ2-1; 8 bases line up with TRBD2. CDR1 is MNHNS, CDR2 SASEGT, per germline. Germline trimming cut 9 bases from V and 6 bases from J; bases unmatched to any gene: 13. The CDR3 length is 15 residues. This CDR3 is CASRKSGGLGNEQFF. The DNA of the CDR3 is TGTGCCAGTAGAAAAAGCGGGGGACTAGGCAATGAGCAGTTCTTC.

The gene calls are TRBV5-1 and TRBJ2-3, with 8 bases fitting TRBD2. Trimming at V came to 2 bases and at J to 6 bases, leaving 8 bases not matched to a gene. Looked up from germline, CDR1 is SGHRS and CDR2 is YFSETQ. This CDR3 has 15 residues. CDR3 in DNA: TGCGCCAGCAGCTTTCAAGCGGGAGTCGCGGATACGCAGTATTTT. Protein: CASSFQAGVADTQYF.

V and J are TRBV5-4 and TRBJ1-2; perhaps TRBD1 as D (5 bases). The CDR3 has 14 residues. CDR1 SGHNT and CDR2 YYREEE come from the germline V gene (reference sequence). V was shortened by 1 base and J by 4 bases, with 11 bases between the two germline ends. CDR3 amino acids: CASSLQGLFYGYTF. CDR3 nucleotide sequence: TGTGCCAGCAGCTTGCAGGGACTGTTCTATGGCTACACCTTC.

The CDR3, as DNA: TGTGCCAGTTGTGGAGGGACCCTTAGCAATCAGCCCCAGCATTTT. As protein: CASCGGTLSNQPQHF. This rearrangement joins TRBV6-6 to TRBJ1-5, with a tentative D call TRBD1 (5 bases). Trimming cost V 9 bases and J 0 bases, with 15 bases left between them. Per germline, CDR1 MNHNY and CDR2 SVGAGI (reference sequence). This CDR3 is built from 15 residues.

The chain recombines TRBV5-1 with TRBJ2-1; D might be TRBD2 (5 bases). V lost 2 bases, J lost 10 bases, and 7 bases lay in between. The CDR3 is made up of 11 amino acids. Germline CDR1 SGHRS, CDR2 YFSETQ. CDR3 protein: CASSLLGEQFF. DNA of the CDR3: TGCGCCAGCAGCTTACTAGGGGAGCAGTTCTTC. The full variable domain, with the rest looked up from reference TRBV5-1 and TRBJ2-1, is KAGVTQTPRYLIKTRGQQVTLSCSPISGHRSVSWYQQTPGQGLQFLFEYFSETQRNKGNFPGRFSGRQFSNSRSEMNVSTLELGDSALYLCASSLLGEQFFGPGTRLTVL.

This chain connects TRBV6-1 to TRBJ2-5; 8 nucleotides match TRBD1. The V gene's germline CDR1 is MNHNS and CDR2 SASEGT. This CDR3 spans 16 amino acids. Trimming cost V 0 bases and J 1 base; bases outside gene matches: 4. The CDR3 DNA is TGTGCCAGCAGTGAAGCTGTGGGACAGGTCCAAGAGACCCAGTACTTC. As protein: CASSEAVGQVQETQYF.

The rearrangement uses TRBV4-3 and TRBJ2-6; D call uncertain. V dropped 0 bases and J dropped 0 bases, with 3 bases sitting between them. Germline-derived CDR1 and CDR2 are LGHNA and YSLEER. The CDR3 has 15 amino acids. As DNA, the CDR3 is TGCGCCAGCAGCCAAGACAGCTCTGGGGCCAACGTCCTGACTTTC. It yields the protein CASSQDSSGANVLTF.

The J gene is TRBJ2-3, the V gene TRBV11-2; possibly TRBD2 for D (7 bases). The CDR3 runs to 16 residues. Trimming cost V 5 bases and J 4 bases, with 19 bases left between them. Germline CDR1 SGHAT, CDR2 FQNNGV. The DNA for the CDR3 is TGTGCCAGCAGCGTAGGACGCGCGGGGGCCGCAGATACGCAGTATTTT. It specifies CASSVGRAGAADTQYF. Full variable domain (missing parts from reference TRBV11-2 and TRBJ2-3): EAGVAQSPRYKIIEKRQSVAFWCNPISGHATLYWYQQILGQGPKLLIQFQNNGVVDDSQLPKDRFSAERLKGVDSTLKIQPAKLEDSAVYLCASSVGRAGAADTQYFGPGTRLTVL.

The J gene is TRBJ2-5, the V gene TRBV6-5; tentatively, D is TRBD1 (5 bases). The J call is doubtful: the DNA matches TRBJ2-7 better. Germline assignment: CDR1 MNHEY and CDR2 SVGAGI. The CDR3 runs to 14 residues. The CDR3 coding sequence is TGTGCCAGCAGTTATCCCAGGGTCTCCTACGAGCAGTACTTC. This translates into CASSYPRVSYEQYF.

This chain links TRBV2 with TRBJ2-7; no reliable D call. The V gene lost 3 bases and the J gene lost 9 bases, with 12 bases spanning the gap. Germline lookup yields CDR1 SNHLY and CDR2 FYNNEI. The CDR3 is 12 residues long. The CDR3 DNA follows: TGTGCCAGCAGTGACGAATTGTCAGTGCAGTACTTC. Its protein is CASSDELSVQYF.

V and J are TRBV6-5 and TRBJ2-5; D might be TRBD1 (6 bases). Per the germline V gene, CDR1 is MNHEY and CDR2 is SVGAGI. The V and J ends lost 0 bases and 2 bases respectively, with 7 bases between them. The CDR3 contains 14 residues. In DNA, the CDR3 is TGTGCCAGCAGTTACTCCGGACAGCAAGAGACCCAGTACTTC. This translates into CASSYSGQQETQYF.

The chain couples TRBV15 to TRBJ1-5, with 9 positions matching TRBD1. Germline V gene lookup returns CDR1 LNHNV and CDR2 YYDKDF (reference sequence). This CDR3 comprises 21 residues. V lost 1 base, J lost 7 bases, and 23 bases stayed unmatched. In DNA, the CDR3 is TGTGCCACCAGCAGAGGTCTACCGGGACAGGGAACCCGTCTAAGTGCCCAGCCCCAGCATTTT. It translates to CATSRGLPGQGTRLSAQPQHF.

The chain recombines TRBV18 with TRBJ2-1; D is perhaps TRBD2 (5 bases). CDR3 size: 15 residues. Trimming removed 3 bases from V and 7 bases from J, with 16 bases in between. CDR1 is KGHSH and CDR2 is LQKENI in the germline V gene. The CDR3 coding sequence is TGTGCCAGCTCACCCCGGGAAAGAATCTCTAATGAGCAGTTCTTC. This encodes CASSPRERISNEQFF.

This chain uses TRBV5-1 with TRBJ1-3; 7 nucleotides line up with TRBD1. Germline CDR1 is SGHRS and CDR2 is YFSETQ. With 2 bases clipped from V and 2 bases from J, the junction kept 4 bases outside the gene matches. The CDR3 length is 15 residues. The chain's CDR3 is CASSLEGATGNTIYF. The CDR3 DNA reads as TGCGCCAGCAGCTTAGAGGGGGCAACTGGAAACACCATATATTTT.

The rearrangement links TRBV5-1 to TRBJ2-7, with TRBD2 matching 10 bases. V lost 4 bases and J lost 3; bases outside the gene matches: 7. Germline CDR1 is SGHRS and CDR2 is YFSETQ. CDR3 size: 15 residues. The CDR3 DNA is TGCGCCAGCAGCGTTAATAGCGGGAGGATCTACGAGCAGTACTTC. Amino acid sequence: CASSVNSGRIYEQYF.

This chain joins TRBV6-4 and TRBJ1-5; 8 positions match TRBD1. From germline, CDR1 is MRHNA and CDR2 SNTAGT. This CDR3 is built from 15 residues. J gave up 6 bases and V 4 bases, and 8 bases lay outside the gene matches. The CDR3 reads CASSGRQGRGQPQHF. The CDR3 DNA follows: TGTGCCAGCAGTGGTCGACAGGGGAGGGGTCAGCCCCAGCATTTT.

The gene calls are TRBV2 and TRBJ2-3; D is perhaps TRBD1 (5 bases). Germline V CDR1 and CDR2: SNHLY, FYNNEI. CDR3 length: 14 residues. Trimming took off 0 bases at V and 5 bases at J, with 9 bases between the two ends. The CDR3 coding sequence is TGTGCCAGCAGTGAAGCCCAGGGAAGAGATACGCAGTATTTT. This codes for CASSEAQGRDTQYF.

DNA of the CDR3: TGTGCCTGGAGTGCAAGGAGGAATGAGCAGTTCTTC. This gives the protein CAWSARRNEQFF. This chain uses TRBV30 with TRBJ2-1; D perhaps matches TRBD2 (5 bases). V gave up 1 base and J gave up 7 bases, with 8 bases separating them. Germline-derived CDR1 and CDR2 are GTSNPN and SVGIG (reference sequence). The CDR3 has 12 amino acids.

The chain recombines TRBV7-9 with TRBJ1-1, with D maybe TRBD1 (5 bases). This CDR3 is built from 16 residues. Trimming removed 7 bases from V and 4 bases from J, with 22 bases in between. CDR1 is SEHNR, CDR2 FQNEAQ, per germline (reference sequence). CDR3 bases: TGTGCCAGCACTCCCAAGTTAGGGGCGGAATCCACTGAAGCTTTCTTT. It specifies CASTPKLGAESTEAFF. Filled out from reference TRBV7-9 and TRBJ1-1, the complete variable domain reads DTGVSQNPRHKITKRGQNVTFRCDPISEHNRLYWYRQTLGQGPEFLTYFQNEAQLEKSRLLSDRFSAERPKGSFSTLEIQRTEQGDSAMYLCASTPKLGAESTEAFFGQGTRLTVV.

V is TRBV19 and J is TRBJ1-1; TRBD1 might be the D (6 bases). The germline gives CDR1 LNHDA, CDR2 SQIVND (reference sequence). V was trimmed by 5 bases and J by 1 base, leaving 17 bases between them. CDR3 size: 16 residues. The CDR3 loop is CASSARGGAGNTEAFF. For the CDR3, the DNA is TGTGCCAGTAGTGCGCGGGGGGGCGCCGGGAACACTGAAGCTTTCTTT.

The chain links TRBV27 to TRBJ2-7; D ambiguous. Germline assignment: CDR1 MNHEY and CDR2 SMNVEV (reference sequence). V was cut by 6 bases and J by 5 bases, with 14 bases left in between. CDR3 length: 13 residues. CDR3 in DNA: TGTGCCAGCAGCTACTCCAACAGTAACGAGCAGTACTTC. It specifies CASSYSNSNEQYF.